What follows are 8 T cell receptor beta chains derived from one specimen sequenced in a study of OX40 agonist ivuxolimab in advanced cancers. Method: immunoSEQ multiplex PCR; TCRdb's copy keeps in-frame clones and lacks some. The sample lists over 60,000 clones, about 86% occurring once. The specimen was CD4+ or CD8+ T cells sorted from blood, collected in a trial of the OX40 agonist ivuxolimab. The receptors derive from an adult with an advanced solid tumor such as melanoma, head and neck, liver or kidney cancer.

The chain is built from TRBV11-2 and TRBJ2-7; 10 bases match TRBD1. The CDR3 contains 16 residues. From germline, CDR1 is SGHAT and CDR2 FQNNGV. The trim removed 4 bases at V and 5 bases at J, leaving 11 bases unmatched. The CDR3 coding sequence is TGTGCCAGCAGCTCCTACGTGGGACAGGGGAGCCACGAGCAGTACTTC. Its protein product is CASSSYVGQGSHEQYF.

The chain joins TRBV30 to TRBJ1-2, with D uncertain. The CDR3 is 11 residues long. Trimming removed 1 base from V and 8 bases from J, with 8 bases in between. CDR1 GTSNPN and CDR2 SVGIG come from the germline V gene (reference sequence). The CDR3 DNA is TGTGCCTGGAGTGCGTTAAGAGGCTACACCTTC. Amino acids: CAWSALRGYTF.

The chain carries TRBV5-1 and TRBJ1-3; TRBD1 is a possible D gene (5 bases). The V and J ends lost 2 bases and 6 bases respectively, with 21 bases between them. CDR1 and CDR2 from the germline V gene are SGHRS and YFSETQ. The CDR3 extends over 17 amino acids. CDR3 nucleotides: TGCGCCAGCAGCTTAGGGACGGTCCGCCGCCGGGAAAACACCATATATTTT. It specifies CASSLGTVRRRENTIYF.

This rearrangement joins TRBV7-9 to TRBJ2-7, with D perhaps matching TRBD1 (6 bases). CDR1 is SEHNR, CDR2 FQNEAQ, per germline (reference sequence). The V end lost 0 bases, the J end lost 5 bases, and 14 bases lay between the germline ends. The CDR3 contains 15 residues. The CDR3 region is CASSLAGSGAHEQYF. CDR3 nucleotides: TGTGCCAGCAGCTTAGCGGGGTCAGGGGCCCACGAGCAGTACTTC.

V gene TRBV27 combines with J gene TRBJ1-1; D perhaps matches TRBD1 (6 bases). With 5 bases removed from V and 1 base from J, the gap between germline ends came to 23 bases. Germline V gene sequence: CDR1 MNHEY, CDR2 SMNVEV (reference sequence). The CDR3 is 18 amino acids. DNA for the CDR3: TGTGCCAGCAGTCTCAAGGCCCCCCTACAGGGAGGGAACACTGAAGCTTTCTTT. Its translation is CASSLKAPLQGGNTEAFF.

V and J are TRBV7-9 and TRBJ1-3, with D perhaps matching TRBD1 (5 bases). Germline V gene lookup returns CDR1 SEHNR and CDR2 FQNEAQ (reference sequence). The CDR3 sequence is 14 residues long. Trimming removed 0 bases from V and 2 bases from J, with 5 bases in between. CDR3 region: CASSLAGAGNTIYF. The CDR3 nucleotides are TGTGCCAGCAGCTTAGCAGGGGCTGGAAACACCATATATTTT. Together with reference TRBV7-9 and TRBJ1-3, the CDR3 gives the full variable domain: DTGVSQNPRHKITKRGQNVTFRCDPISEHNRLYWYRQTLGQGPEFLTYFQNEAQLEKSRLLSDRFSAERPKGSFSTLEIQRTEQGDSAMYLCASSLAGAGNTIYFGEGSWLTVV.

The chain recombines TRBV20-1 with TRBJ2-3; a weak D match, TRBD2 (5 bases). Per germline, CDR1 DFQATT and CDR2 SNEGSKA (reference sequence). The V end lost 3 bases, the J end lost 9 bases, and 7 bases lay between the germline ends. The CDR3 sequence is 10 residues long. CDR3 DNA: TGCAGTGCTAGCGGGGTAACGCAGTATTTT. It yields the protein CSASGVTQYF.

The CDR3 nucleotides are TGTGCCAGCAGCTCGGGACAGGAACGTTACGAGCAGTACTTC. Translated: CASSSGQERYEQYF. The chain carries TRBV7-8 and TRBJ2-7, with 8 bases identical to TRBD1. There are 14 residues in the CDR3. In germline, CDR1 is SGHVS, CDR2 FQNEAQ. V dropped 4 bases and J dropped 4; count of bases not matched to a gene: 6.